This TCR beta chain was captured by sequencing in a study of OX40 agonist ivuxolimab in advanced cancers. Study in general: The patients' treatment was ivuxolimab, an agonistic anti-OX40 (CD134) antibody. Head and neck, renal cell, melanoma or hepatocellular carcinoma were the cancers that dose-escalation patients had. Prior checkpoint blockade (anti-PD-1, anti-PD-L1 or anti-CTLA-4) was permitted; under 50% had it. Study-wide results and caveats: In general, CD8+ T cells held more expanded clones than CD4+ did, on average.

Only in-frame clones appear in the TCRdb table, and some are missing; sequencing was by immunoSEQ multiplex PCR. The table records 50,000 to 70,000 clones, about 87% of them present only once. As concerns this clone: Its antigen is not identified.

From germline, CDR1 is MDHEN and CDR2 SYDVKM. The CDR3 loop spans 14 amino acids. Trimming cost V 6 bases and J 3 bases, with 14 bases left between them. This TCR derives from an adult with an advanced solid tumor such as melanoma, head and neck, liver or kidney cancer. The chain is built from TRBV28 and TRBJ1-1, with D possibly TRBD1 on 5 matching bases. Specimen: CD4+ or CD8+ T cells sorted from blood, collected in a trial of the OX40 agonist ivuxolimab. The CDR3 coding sequence is TGTGCCAGCAGGGACCAGGGTAAGGACACTGAAGCTTTCTTT. Its protein is CASRDQGKDTEAFF.